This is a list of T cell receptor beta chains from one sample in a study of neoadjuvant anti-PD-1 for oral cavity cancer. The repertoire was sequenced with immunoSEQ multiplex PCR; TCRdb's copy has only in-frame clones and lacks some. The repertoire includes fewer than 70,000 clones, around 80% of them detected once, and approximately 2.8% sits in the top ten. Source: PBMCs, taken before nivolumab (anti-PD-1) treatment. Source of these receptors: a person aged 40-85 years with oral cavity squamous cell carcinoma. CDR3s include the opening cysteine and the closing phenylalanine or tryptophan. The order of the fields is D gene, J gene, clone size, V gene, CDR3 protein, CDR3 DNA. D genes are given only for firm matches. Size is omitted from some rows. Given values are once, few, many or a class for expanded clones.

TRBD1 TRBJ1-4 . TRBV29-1 CSVGYLQGVPSSNEKLFF TGCAGCGTTGGATATTTACAGGGGGTTCCCTCGAGTAATGAAAAACTGTTTTTT
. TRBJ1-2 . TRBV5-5 CASARRQGYGYTF TGTGCCAGCGCCCGGCGGCAGGGCTATGGCTACACCTTC
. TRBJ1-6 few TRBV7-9 CASSLEVQSPLHF TGTGCCAGCAGCTTAGAGGTGCAGTCACCCCTCCACTTT
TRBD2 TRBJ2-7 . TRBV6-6 CASSYGLAAYEQYF TGTGCCAGCAGTTACGGACTAGCGGCCTACGAGCAGTACTTC
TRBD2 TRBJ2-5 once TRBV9 CASSAGLAGQETQYF TGTGCCAGCAGCGCAGGACTAGCGGGGCAAGAGACCCAGTACTTC
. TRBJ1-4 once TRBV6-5 CASRWTRNINEKLFF TGTGCCAGCAGGTGGACCCGAAACATCAATGAAAAACTGTTTTTT
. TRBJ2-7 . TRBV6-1 CASSEMARQILSYEQYF TGTGCCAGCAGTGAAATGGCCCGGCAGATACTCTCCTACGAGCAGTACTTC
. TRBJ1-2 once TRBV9 CASSVVSDYGYTF TGTGCCAGCAGCGTAGTGTCGGACTATGGCTACACCTTC
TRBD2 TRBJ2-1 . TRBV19 CASSLRHSRESDEQFF TGTGCCAGTAGTTTACGTCATTCGCGGGAGTCCGATGAGCAGTTCTTC
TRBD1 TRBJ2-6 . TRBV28 CASSLTTGAAGANVLTF TGTGCCAGCAGTTTAACGACAGGGGCGGCCGGGGCCAACGTCCTGACTTTC
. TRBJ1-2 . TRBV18 CASSPTGRQYGYTF TGTGCCAGCTCGCCTACGGGACGCCAATATGGCTACACCTTC
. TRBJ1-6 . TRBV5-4 CASSLAQGLNSPLHF TGTGCCAGCAGCTTGGCCCAGGGCCTTAATTCACCCCTCCACTTT
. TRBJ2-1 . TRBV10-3 CAISESIEQFF TGTGCCATCAGTGAGTCGATTGAGCAGTTCTTC
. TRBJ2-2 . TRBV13 CASSVTNTGELFF TGTGCCAGCAGCGTAACAAACACCGGGGAGCTGTTTTTT
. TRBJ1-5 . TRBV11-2 CASSLASGNQPQHF TGTGCCAGCAGCTTAGCGTCCGGGAACCAGCCCCAGCATTTT
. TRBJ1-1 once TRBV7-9 CASTRERDNTEAFF TGTGCCAGCACCCGAGAAAGAGACAACACTGAAGCTTTCTTT
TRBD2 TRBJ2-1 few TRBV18 CASSPPGLVMEQFF TGTGCCAGCTCACCACCGGGACTAGTTATGGAGCAGTTCTTC
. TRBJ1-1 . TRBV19 CASSIDEGSDTFF TGTGCCAGTAGTATAGATGAGGGGAGTGATACTTTCTTT
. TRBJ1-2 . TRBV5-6 CASSSSPGPGGYTF TGTGCCAGCAGCTCATCTCCGGGGCCTGGCGGCTACACCTTC
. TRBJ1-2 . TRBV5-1 CASSSPGNFYGYTF TGCGCCAGCAGCTCTCCGGGGAATTTCTATGGCTACACCTTC
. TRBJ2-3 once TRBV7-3 CASSSYTDTQYF TGTGCCAGCAGCTCTTACACAGATACGCAGTATTTT
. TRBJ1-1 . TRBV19 CASSALGGLVPEAFF TGTGCCAGTAGTGCTCTAGGGGGTCTGGTTCCTGAAGCTTTCTTT
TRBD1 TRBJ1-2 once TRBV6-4 CASSDDWDREDSGYTF TGTGCCAGCAGTGACGACTGGGACAGGGAAGATTCTGGCTACACCTTC
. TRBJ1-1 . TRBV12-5 CASGPGLLGDTEAFF TGTGCTAGTGGTCCAGGACTCTTGGGGGACACTGAAGCTTTCTTT
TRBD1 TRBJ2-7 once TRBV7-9 CASSPGTGGFYEQYF TGTGCCAGCAGCCCCGGGACAGGGGGATTTTACGAGCAGTACTTC
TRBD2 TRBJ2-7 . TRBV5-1 CASSLEGSGGQEQYF TGCGCCAGCAGCTTGGAGGGTAGCGGGGGCCAAGAGCAGTACTTC
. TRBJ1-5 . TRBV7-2 CASSLEGEDNQPQHF TGTGCCAGCAGCTTAGAGGGGGAGGACAATCAGCCCCAGCATTTT
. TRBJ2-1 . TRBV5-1 CASSPGRLNEQFF TGCGCCAGCAGTCCTGGCCGACTCAATGAGCAGTTCTTC